This TCR beta chain was obtained from a study of T cells in Graves' hyperthyroidism and ophthalmopathy. This clonotype was recorded many times. Germline CDR1 reads LGHDT; CDR2 reads YNNKEL (reference sequence). The V gene lost 1 base and the J gene lost 6 bases, with 16 bases spanning the gap. The CDR3 sequence is 15 residues long. RNA transcripts gave rise to amplified TCR beta CDR3 regions. The HTBI primer set drove a first-round RT-PCR of the TCR CDR3. TCRdb passed the multiplex PCR reads through MiXCR, listing each CDR3 protein once. The profile shows about 420,000 distinct CDR3 sequences, around a sixth of them singletons. Each diagnosis was grounded in clinical symptoms, serum thyroxine and TRAb, thyroid ultrasound, and orbital computed tomography.

The clonotype was recovered from a young woman with Graves' hyperthyroidism. Source material: blood. The V and J genes are TRBV3-1 and TRBJ2-7; D not certain. As DNA, the CDR3 is TGTGCCAGCAGCCAAGTTTACCAGCCTCGCAGCGAGCAGTACTTC. Its protein product is CASSQVYQPRSEQYF.